A single sample is the source of the 3 T cell receptor beta chains below, sequenced in a study of PD-1 blockade in mismatch repair-deficient tumors. Assay: immunoSEQ multiplex PCR; the TCRdb copy retains only in-frame clones and omits some. Among some 120,000 clones, 65% to 80% were seen once, and the ten largest hold approximately 4.7%. The material was peripheral blood, obtained just over 59 weeks after starting pembrolizumab. These receptors came from an adult with mismatch repair-deficient cancer.

The V and J genes are TRBV6-1 and TRBJ1-5, with 12 bases lining up with TRBD1. The V segment lost 2 bases and the J segment 7 bases; nucleotides outside the gene matches: 9. This CDR3 comprises 17 residues. The germline gives CDR1 MNHNS, CDR2 SASEGT. The CDR3 loop is CASSELGQGAVGQPQHF. DNA for the CDR3: TGTGCCAGCAGTGAATTGGGACAGGGGGCCGTAGGGCAGCCCCAGCATTTT.

The V and J genes are TRBV5-1 and TRBJ2-1, with 10 bases matching TRBD2. The CDR3 extends over 20 amino acids. V dropped 0 bases and J dropped 6; count of bases not matched to a gene: 18. Germline lookup yields CDR1 SGHRS and CDR2 YFSETQ. The CDR3, as DNA: TGCGCCAGCAGCTTGGTAGGCCTAGCGGGAGCCATACTTATCCCCAATGAGCAGTTCTTC. Translation: CASSLVGLAGAILIPNEQFF.

The gene calls are TRBV4-2 and TRBJ2-7; 9 nucleotides align to TRBD2. The CDR3 length is 14 residues. Germline loops: CDR1 LGHNA, CDR2 YNFKEQ. After removal of 0 bases from V and 4 bases from J, the junction contained 1 base not matched to a gene. The CDR3 sequence: CASSQDTSGYEQYF. The CDR3 nucleotides are TGTGCCAGCAGCCAAGATACTAGCGGGTACGAGCAGTACTTC.